This T cell receptor (beta chain) was sequenced in a study of blood T cell repertoires in COVID-19. Turning to the study itself: Collection of acute and convalescent COVID-19 samples took place in the United States, Italy and Spain. From T cells, B-cell-depleted T cells, or PBMCs came the material, which was cDNA or gDNA.

Some clones are missing from TCRdb's copy, which holds only in-frame ones; the method was immunoSEQ multiplex PCR. The table shows fewer than 250,000 clones, with approximately 86% occurring only once. All enrollees were about 18 to 90 years old and from 24 US areas. The sequence was obtained from a woman aged 35 to 49 with acute COVID-19. Specimen: PBMCs or T cells enriched from blood (not recorded which).

The CDR3 DNA follows: TGTGCCAGTAAGGCCAGCGCGAACACCGGGGAGCTGTTTTTT. It encodes CASKASANTGELFF. J is TRBJ2-2 and V is TRBV19; D not certain. The V end was cut by 7 bases, the J end by 0 bases, with 9 bases between. The CDR3 extends over 14 amino acids. Germline loops: CDR1 LNHDA, CDR2 SQIVND (reference sequence).